The rows below give T cell receptor beta chains drawn from one sample of a study of cytomegalovirus exposure and HLA in healthy donors. Assay: immunoSEQ multiplex PCR; the TCRdb copy retains only in-frame clones and omits some. The sample holds about 40,000 clones. The sequencing sample was made of PBMCs. Every receptor here comes from a man aged 40-49 years in good health and CMV-seropositive. The CDR3 runs from the conserved cysteine through the conserved F or W. D genes are given only for firm matches.

J: TRBJ1-2; D: -; V: TRBV28; CDR3: CASGIGVRYGYTF; DNA: TGTGCCAGCGGAATAGGGGTGAGGTATGGCTACACCTTC
J: TRBJ1-1; D: -; V: TRBV10-1; CDR3: CASSVSPGSGTEAFF; DNA: TGCGCCAGCAGTGTTTCCCCGGGGTCGGGCACTGAAGCTTTCTTT
J: TRBJ2-6; D: -; V: TRBV11-3; CDR3: CASGAGSSGANVLTF; DNA: TGTGCCAGCGGGGCAGGAAGCTCTGGGGCCAACGTCCTGACTTTC
J: TRBJ1-4; D: TRBD1; V: TRBV29-1; CDR3: CSVEEGTGTQEKLFF; DNA: TGCAGCGTTGAAGAAGGGACAGGGACACAAGAAAAACTGTTTTTT
J: TRBJ1-2; D: -; V: TRBV21-1; CDR3: CASSKVWGRDYGYTF; DNA: TGTGCCAGCAGCAAAGTTTGGGGCCGCGACTATGGCTACACCTTC
J: TRBJ2-3; D: -; V: TRBV11-1; CDR3: CASSLDQEDTQYF; DNA: TGTGCCAGCAGCTTAGATCAGGAAGATACGCAGTATTTT
J: TRBJ2-1; D: TRBD2; V: TRBV6-5; CDR3: CASSSWTSGSYEQFF; DNA: TGTGCCAGCAGTTCATGGACTAGCGGGAGTTATGAGCAGTTCTTC
J: TRBJ2-1; D: TRBD2; V: TRBV9; CDR3: CASSAPGVAGNEQFF; DNA: TGTGCCAGCAGCGCCCCTGGGGTAGCGGGAAATGAGCAGTTCTTC
J: TRBJ2-7; D: TRBD1; V: TRBV5-1; CDR3: CASSLYRGVDEQYF; DNA: TGCGCCAGCAGCCTGTACAGGGGGGTGGACGAGCAGTACTTC
J: TRBJ2-5; D: TRBD2; V: TRBV27; CDR3: CASMGLAGVAETQYF; DNA: TGTGCCAGCATGGGACTAGCGGGAGTAGCAGAGACCCAGTACTTC
J: TRBJ2-1; D: TRBD2; V: TRBV7-8; CDR3: CASSLRGLGPNEQFF; DNA: TGTGCCAGCAGCTTAAGGGGACTAGGTCCCAATGAGCAGTTCTTC
J: TRBJ1-4; D: TRBD1; V: TRBV5-5; CDR3: CASSRTGEEKLFF; DNA: TGTGCCAGCAGCCGGACAGGCGAGGAAAAACTGTTTTTT
J: TRBJ1-5; D: -; V: TRBV6-6; CDR3: CASSPPGGDNQPQHF; DNA: TGTGCCAGCAGCCCCCCAGGCGGGGACAATCAGCCCCAGCATTTT
J: TRBJ1-4; D: TRBD1; V: TRBV9; CDR3: CASSPKTGRGEKLFF; DNA: TGTGCCAGCAGCCCGAAGACAGGGCGCGGTGAAAAACTGTTTTTT
J: TRBJ2-7; D: TRBD2; V: TRBV11-2; CDR3: CASAWGGSGYEQYF; DNA: TGTGCCAGCGCTTGGGGCGGGAGTGGGTACGAGCAGTACTTC
J: TRBJ1-5; D: TRBD1; V: TRBV7-9; CDR3: CASSGTGGGQPQHF; DNA: TGTGCCAGCAGCGGGACAGGGGGAGGTCAGCCCCAGCATTTT
J: TRBJ2-1; D: TRBD2; V: TRBV2; CDR3: CASSEGSSGRARGNNEQFF; DNA: TGTGCCAGCAGTGAAGGGTCTAGCGGGAGGGCCCGAGGTAACAATGAGCAGTTCTTC
J: TRBJ1-2; D: TRBD1; V: TRBV5-4; CDR3: CASSGRTGNDANGYTF; DNA: TGTGCCAGCAGCGGAAGGACAGGGAATGATGCTAATGGCTACACCTTC
J: TRBJ2-7; D: -; V: TRBV5-1; CDR3: CASSIQGAYEQYF; DNA: TGCGCCAGCAGCATACAGGGTGCCTACGAGCAGTACTTC
J: TRBJ1-4; D: TRBD1; V: TRBV4-3; CDR3: CASSFTGGNEKLFF; DNA: TGCGCCAGCAGCTTCACAGGGGGAAATGAAAAACTGTTTTTT
J: TRBJ1-2; D: -; V: TRBV7-9; CDR3: CASSSFTPHHGYTF; DNA: TGTGCCAGCAGCTCCTTTACACCGCATCATGGCTACACCTTC
J: TRBJ2-1; D: TRBD1; V: TRBV9; CDR3: CASSVTTGGNEQFF; DNA: TGTGCCAGCAGCGTAACCACAGGGGGGAATGAGCAGTTCTTC
J: TRBJ2-3; D: -; V: TRBV7-3; CDR3: CASSPGGSVTQYF; DNA: TGTGCCAGCAGCCCCGGGGGTTCGGTTACGCAGTATTTT
J: TRBJ1-2; D: TRBD1; V: TRBV10-3; CDR3: CAIRGQGDGYTF; DNA: TGTGCCATCAGGGGTCAGGGGGATGGCTACACCTTC
J: TRBJ2-4; D: -; V: TRBV2; CDR3: CASSETGNIQYF; DNA: TGTGCCAGCAGTGAGACAGGAAACATTCAGTACTTC
J: TRBJ2-7; D: -; V: TRBV6-6; CDR3: CASSQGRIYEQYF; DNA: TGTGCCAGCAGCCAGGGGCGAATCTACGAGCAGTACTTC
J: TRBJ2-1; D: TRBD2; V: TRBV5-1; CDR3: CASSLVSEKRGEQFF; DNA: TGCGCCAGCAGCTTGGTGTCCGAGAAGCGGGGTGAGCAGTTCTTC
J: TRBJ2-2; D: TRBD1; V: TRBV5-4; CDR3: CASSLGQGGTGELFF; DNA: TGTGCCAGCAGCTTAGGACAGGGTGGTACCGGGGAGCTGTTTTTT
J: TRBJ1-2; D: TRBD1; V: TRBV6-1; CDR3: CASSDAGTGSYTF; DNA: TGTGCCAGCAGCGACGCGGGGACAGGCAGCTACACCTTC
J: TRBJ1-1; D: TRBD1; V: TRBV7-9; CDR3: CASSPRQGWSTEAFF; DNA: TGTGCCAGCAGCCCGCGACAGGGTTGGAGCACTGAAGCTTTCTTT
J: TRBJ1-4; D: TRBD1; V: TRBV28; CDR3: CASSLVDRANEKLFF; DNA: TGTGCCAGCAGTCTCGTGGACAGGGCTAATGAAAAACTGTTTTTT
J: TRBJ2-7; D: TRBD2; V: TRBV6-5; CDR3: CASSPPSAGGHEQYF; DNA: TGTGCCAGCAGTCCCCCCTCAGCGGGAGGCCACGAGCAGTACTTC
J: TRBJ1-2; D: -; V: TRBV30; CDR3: CAWTLRGNYGYTF; DNA: TGTGCCTGGACCCTCAGGGGCAACTATGGCTACACCTTC
J: TRBJ1-4; D: -; V: TRBV6-1; CDR3: CASRDRQAEKLFF; DNA: TGTGCCAGCAGGGACAGACAGGCGGAAAAACTGTTTTTT
J: TRBJ2-1; D: TRBD2; V: TRBV12-5; CDR3: CASGPSVSGLAGGPEQFF; DNA: TGTGCTAGTGGCCCGAGTGTTTCCGGACTAGCGGGAGGGCCTGAGCAGTTCTTC